This paragraph reports one TCR beta chain. A few counts support this clone. Its antigen specificity is not known. No base quality values were provided; no much bigger clone lies one nucleotide off. Each collaborating institution followed its own protocols to collect whole blood in K2EDTA tubes. For TCRbeta analysis, collaborators shipped samples as frozen whole blood, isolated PBMCs, or DNA extracted from either of those sample types. The data originate from a study of blood T cell repertoires in COVID-19 (dated by TCRdb to about 2020). As for the study more broadly: Samples covering the acute and convalescent phases of COVID-19 were provided by collaborators in the United States, Italy and Spain. The repertoires were released in a freely available public database meant as a resource for research on the immune response to SARS-CoV-2. The sample metadata nearly always contained a de-identified subject ID, COVID-19 status, age in years and sex. Deeply sampled blood TCRbeta repertoires from subjects exposed to, actively infected with, or recovered from COVID-19 were included in the dataset. Samples were obtained from the ongoing ImmuneRACE study (first 160 participants) and from 1,254 subjects provided by 6 global collaborators. Where available, HLA class I and class II types were taken from metadata supplied by the sample provider and were not determined by assay-based typing. The material from the prospective study consisted of cDNA or gDNA derived from T cells, B-cell-depleted T cells, or PBMCs. Paper-wide results and their limitations: Clinical and demographic metadata were provided uncurated, with the amount varying by source and participant.

The immunoSEQ Assay, a bias-controlled multiplex PCR, was used to amplify TCRbeta CDR3 regions from genomic DNA. As for the original processing: The number of nucleated cells in each sample was estimated from the amplification of reference gene primers within the assay. To quantify the absolute abundance of each unique TCRbeta CDR3 rearrangement, sequence reads were collapsed and filtered. Productive Simpson clonality was computed per sample as the square root of Simpson's diversity index over productive rearrangements. TCRdb carries this immuneACCESS record with in-frame sequences only. Its versions omit some clonotypes, under half of them owing to an unresolved V gene in the studies checked, with the rest unexplained. V, J and clone size were drawn from that table, and D and trimming were deduced from the DNA. For this sample there are approximately 68,000 clones; 70% to 85% appear just once. The ten largest clones capture 15% to 20% of the sample.

Ends trimmed: V by 6 bases, J by 7 bases; bases unmatched to a gene: 8. Looking up the germline V gene yields CDR1 MNHEY and CDR2 SVGAGI. The CDR3, from cysteine to phenylalanine, totals 14 residues. The DNA shown is the 42-base CDR3, in frame from base 1. This clonotype originated in an older man with active COVID-19. The chain was built from TRBV6-5 and TRBJ1-5; 8 of the junction bases match TRBD1. Sequenced: peripheral blood. At the DNA level, the sequence is TGTGCCAGCAGAAACCGACAGGGGAGACAGCCCCAGCATTTT. Its protein reads: CASRNRQGRQPQHF.